The rows below give T cell receptor beta chains drawn from one sample of a study of T cell repertoires in cytomegalovirus infection. These receptors have no identified antigens. TCRdb recomputed calls from the reads with MiXCR, one row per CDR3 protein. The sample records 20,000 to 30,000 distinct CDR3 sequences, 20% to 25% being singletons. This sample comprised CD8+ T cells from cultured PBMCs, obtained from culture after CMV antigen stimulation. The receptor set was obtained from a human donor in good health (CMV status not recorded). Some clones in this sample may be carry-over from other donors' samples. Each CDR3 is given with its conserved first and last residue. A D gene is named only where the DNA matches it firmly. Rows give clone size only sometimes, using once, few, many, or a class for an expanded clone.

d_call: TRBD1; clone_size: many; v_call: TRBV5-6; j_call: TRBJ2-7; cdr3_aa: CASSLASQGERHEQYF; cdr3_nt: TGTGCCAGCAGCTTGGCCTCACAGGGGGAAAGGCACGAGCAGTACTTC
d_call: NA; clone_size: few; v_call: TRBV6-6; j_call: TRBJ1-6; cdr3_aa: CASRGGDNSPLHF; cdr3_nt: TGTGCCAGCAGGGGGGGAGATAATTCACCCCTCCACTTT
d_call: NA; clone_size: NA; v_call: TRBV5-6; j_call: TRBJ1-1; cdr3_aa: CASSWGRGGMNTEAFF; cdr3_nt: TGTGCCAGCAGCTGGGGGAGGGGGGGGATGAACACTGAAGCTTTCTTT
d_call: NA; clone_size: few; v_call: TRBV12-3/TRBV12-4; j_call: TRBJ2-1; cdr3_aa: CASSYSNEQFF; cdr3_nt: TGTGCCAGCAGTTACAGCAATGAGCAGTTCTTC
d_call: TRBD2; clone_size: NA; v_call: TRBV11-3; j_call: TRBJ2-5; cdr3_aa: CARVMAGGRGETQYF; cdr3_nt: TGTGCCAGGGTAATGGCGGGGGGCCGAGGAGAGACCCAGTACTTC
d_call: NA; clone_size: few; v_call: TRBV27; j_call: TRBJ2-7; cdr3_aa: CASRIIPSSGEQYF; cdr3_nt: TGTGCCAGCAGGATCATACCGAGCTCTGGCGAGCAGTACTTC
d_call: NA; clone_size: few; v_call: TRBV6-5; j_call: TRBJ1-1; cdr3_aa: CASSYSRGGGTEAFF; cdr3_nt: TGTGCCAGCAGTTACTCGAGAGGGGGGGGCACTGAAGCTTTCTTT
d_call: NA; clone_size: many; v_call: TRBV7-6; j_call: TRBJ2-5; cdr3_aa: CASSLTLQWETQYF; cdr3_nt: TGTGCCAGCAGCCTAACCCTTCAGTGGGAGACCCAGTACTTC
d_call: NA; clone_size: few; v_call: TRBV11-3; j_call: TRBJ2-1; cdr3_aa: CASSRGGLAEQFF; cdr3_nt: TGTGCCAGCAGCCGAGGAGGACTCGCTGAGCAGTTCTTC
d_call: NA; clone_size: many; v_call: TRBV7-2; j_call: TRBJ1-5; cdr3_aa: CASSSGRDQPQHF; cdr3_nt: TGTGCCAGCAGCTCGGGACGGGATCAGCCCCAGCATTTT
d_call: NA; clone_size: many; v_call: TRBV4-1; j_call: TRBJ1-1; cdr3_aa: CASSLASDTEAFF; cdr3_nt: TGCGCCAGCAGCCTAGCTTCCGACACTGAAGCTTTCTTT
d_call: NA; clone_size: NA; v_call: TRBV6-6; j_call: TRBJ1-5; cdr3_aa: CASSYSLPSQPQHF; cdr3_nt: TGTGCCAGCAGTTACTCACTACCCAGTCAGCCCCAGCATTTT
d_call: NA; clone_size: few; v_call: TRBV20-1; j_call: TRBJ1-5; cdr3_aa: CSAREVKQGYQPQHF; cdr3_nt: TGCAGTGCTAGAGAAGTTAAACAGGGCTATCAGCCCCAGCATTTT
d_call: NA; clone_size: many; v_call: TRBV6-1; j_call: TRBJ2-7; cdr3_aa: CASRIREVAAYEQYF; cdr3_nt: TGTGCCAGCAGAATCAGGGAAGTCGCCGCCTACGAGCAGTACTTC
d_call: TRBD1; clone_size: NA; v_call: TRBV11-3; j_call: TRBJ2-2; cdr3_aa: CASSGGQGTGELFF; cdr3_nt: TGTGCCAGCAGCGGCGGACAGGGCACCGGGGAGCTGTTTTTT
d_call: TRBD1; clone_size: many; v_call: TRBV6-1; j_call: TRBJ1-3; cdr3_aa: CASSSGQLVHTIYF; cdr3_nt: TGTGCCAGCAGTTCGGGACAGCTCGTGCACACCATATATTTT
d_call: NA; clone_size: NA; v_call: TRBV4-3; j_call: TRBJ1-1; cdr3_aa: CASSQDQNSEAFF; cdr3_nt: TGCGCCAGCAGCCAAGATCAGAACAGTGAAGCTTTCTTT
d_call: TRBD1; clone_size: NA; v_call: TRBV6-6; j_call: TRBJ2-7; cdr3_aa: CASSHPGQGAYEQYF; cdr3_nt: TGTGCCAGCAGTCATCCGGGACAGGGGGCCTACGAGCAGTACTTC
d_call: TRBD1; clone_size: few; v_call: TRBV7-6; j_call: TRBJ1-2; cdr3_aa: CASSLASAGTDYGYTF; cdr3_nt: TGTGCCAGCAGCTTAGCTTCCGCCGGGACAGACTATGGCTACACCTTC
d_call: NA; clone_size: NA; v_call: TRBV4-2; j_call: TRBJ2-1; cdr3_aa: CASSQDSRGGNEQFF; cdr3_nt: TGTGCCAGCAGCCAAGACTCGCGGGGCGGCAATGAGCAGTTCTTC
d_call: NA; clone_size: NA; v_call: TRBV5-4; j_call: TRBJ2-3; cdr3_aa: CASSLEGTDTQYF; cdr3_nt: TGTGCCAGCAGCTTGGAAGGCACAGATACGCAGTATTTT
d_call: TRBD2; clone_size: NA; v_call: TRBV18; j_call: TRBJ2-5; cdr3_aa: CASSPTSGGAAGETQYF; cdr3_nt: TGTGCCAGCTCACCAACTAGCGGGGGGGCTGCAGGAGAGACCCAGTACTTC
d_call: TRBD2; clone_size: NA; v_call: TRBV9; j_call: TRBJ2-1; cdr3_aa: CASSVVTGGSYNEQFF; cdr3_nt: TGTGCCAGCAGCGTAGTGACGGGGGGAAGCTACAATGAGCAGTTCTTC
d_call: NA; clone_size: many; v_call: TRBV5-1; j_call: TRBJ1-1; cdr3_aa: CASSLAGGFTEAFF; cdr3_nt: TGCGCCAGCAGCTTGGCCGGGGGCTTCACTGAAGCTTTCTTT
d_call: TRBD2; clone_size: NA; v_call: TRBV5-5; j_call: TRBJ2-2; cdr3_aa: CASSLGTSANTGELFF; cdr3_nt: TGTGCCAGCAGCTTGGGGACTAGCGCTAACACCGGGGAGCTGTTTTTT
d_call: NA; clone_size: many; v_call: TRBV5-5; j_call: TRBJ1-2; cdr3_aa: CASSSSGAGNYGYTF; cdr3_nt: TGTGCCAGCAGCAGTTCTGGGGCGGGGAACTATGGCTACACCTTC
d_call: NA; clone_size: many; v_call: TRBV12-3/TRBV12-4; j_call: TRBJ1-1; cdr3_aa: CASSQGPFGSTEAFF; cdr3_nt: TGTGCCAGCAGCCAAGGACCTTTTGGGAGCACTGAAGCTTTCTTT
d_call: NA; clone_size: NA; v_call: TRBV12-3/TRBV12-4; j_call: TRBJ1-1; cdr3_aa: CASRAGYTEAFF; cdr3_nt: TGTGCCAGCAGGGCAGGTTACACTGAAGCTTTCTTT
d_call: TRBD1; clone_size: few; v_call: TRBV20-1; j_call: TRBJ2-3; cdr3_aa: CSARDMRAGGFTDTQYF; cdr3_nt: TGCAGTGCTAGAGATATGAGGGCAGGGGGATTTACAGATACGCAGTATTTT
d_call: TRBD1; clone_size: NA; v_call: TRBV4-1; j_call: TRBJ2-1; cdr3_aa: CASSQRQGDYNEQFF; cdr3_nt: TGCGCCAGCAGCCAACGACAGGGGGACTACAATGAGCAGTTCTTC
d_call: TRBD1; clone_size: many; v_call: TRBV12-3/TRBV12-4; j_call: TRBJ2-5; cdr3_aa: CASSSSPTGSQETQYF; cdr3_nt: TGTGCCAGCAGTTCATCGCCGACAGGGAGTCAAGAGACCCAGTACTTC
d_call: NA; clone_size: NA; v_call: TRBV5-4; j_call: TRBJ1-1; cdr3_aa: CAHHTENTEAFF; cdr3_nt: TGTGCCCACCATACAGAGAACACTGAAGCTTTCTTT
d_call: NA; clone_size: NA; v_call: TRBV9; j_call: TRBJ1-1; cdr3_aa: CASGATGNTEAFF; cdr3_nt: TGTGCCAGCGGCGCGACGGGGAACACTGAAGCTTTCTTT
d_call: TRBD1; clone_size: few; v_call: TRBV19; j_call: TRBJ1-2; cdr3_aa: CASSAGTGLDYGYTF; cdr3_nt: TGTGCCAGTAGTGCCGGGACAGGGCTGGACTATGGCTACACCTTC
d_call: TRBD1; clone_size: NA; v_call: TRBV4-1; j_call: TRBJ2-1; cdr3_aa: CASSQETGGYNEQFF; cdr3_nt: TGCGCCAGCAGCCAAGAGACAGGGGGCTACAATGAGCAGTTCTTC
d_call: TRBD2; clone_size: NA; v_call: TRBV2; j_call: TRBJ2-7; cdr3_aa: CASSDGRGGPYEQYF; cdr3_nt: TGTGCCAGCAGTGATGGTCGGGGGGGCCCCTACGAGCAGTACTTC
d_call: NA; clone_size: NA; v_call: TRBV6-6; j_call: TRBJ2-3; cdr3_aa: CASTDQRRPSDSQYF; cdr3_nt: TGTGCCAGCACCGACCAGCGCCGACCCTCGGATTCGCAGTATTTT
d_call: NA; clone_size: few; v_call: TRBV9; j_call: TRBJ1-2; cdr3_aa: CASTISDGDATGYTF; cdr3_nt: TGTGCCAGCACCATCTCCGATGGGGACGCAACCGGCTACACCTTC
d_call: TRBD1; clone_size: NA; v_call: TRBV7-3; j_call: TRBJ2-1; cdr3_aa: CASSPGTGGSGNEQFF; cdr3_nt: TGTGCCAGCAGTCCGGGGACAGGGGGCTCTGGGAATGAGCAGTTCTTC
d_call: NA; clone_size: few; v_call: TRBV6-1; j_call: TRBJ2-5; cdr3_aa: CAGGGGGGQETQYF; cdr3_nt: TGTGCCGGAGGGGGAGGGGGGGGACAAGAGACCCAGTACTTC
d_call: TRBD1; clone_size: few; v_call: TRBV7-6; j_call: TRBJ2-1; cdr3_aa: CASSPSGGSYNEQFF; cdr3_nt: TGTGCCAGCAGCCCCTCAGGGGGCTCTTACAATGAGCAGTTCTTC
d_call: TRBD2; clone_size: NA; v_call: TRBV12-3/TRBV12-4; j_call: TRBJ2-7; cdr3_aa: CASSLGAGLAGIHYEQYF; cdr3_nt: TGTGCCAGCAGTTTAGGGGCGGGACTAGCGGGAATCCACTACGAGCAGTACTTC
d_call: NA; clone_size: few; v_call: TRBV9; j_call: TRBJ1-1; cdr3_aa: CASSAGSNTEAFF; cdr3_nt: TGTGCCAGCAGCGCGGGATCGAACACTGAAGCTTTCTTT
d_call: NA; clone_size: NA; v_call: TRBV5-8; j_call: TRBJ2-7; cdr3_aa: CASSPPEAQPSYEQYF; cdr3_nt: TGTGCCAGCAGCCCCCCGGAGGCACAGCCTTCCTACGAGCAGTACTTC
d_call: NA; clone_size: NA; v_call: TRBV18; j_call: TRBJ1-1; cdr3_aa: CASSPGTVEAFF; cdr3_nt: TGTGCCAGCTCACCCGGGACGGTCGAAGCTTTCTTT
d_call: TRBD1; clone_size: many; v_call: TRBV12-3/TRBV12-4; j_call: TRBJ2-3; cdr3_aa: CASWDRVSDTQYF; cdr3_nt: TGTGCCAGCTGGGACAGGGTCTCAGATACGCAGTATTTT
d_call: NA; clone_size: NA; v_call: TRBV2; j_call: TRBJ2-5; cdr3_aa: CASRVRGVQETQYF; cdr3_nt: TGTGCCAGCAGGGTGAGAGGAGTCCAAGAGACCCAGTACTTC
d_call: TRBD1; clone_size: many; v_call: TRBV7-9; j_call: TRBJ1-2; cdr3_aa: CASSSFQGAEDVYGYTF; cdr3_nt: TGTGCCAGCAGCTCCTTTCAGGGGGCCGAGGATGTGTATGGCTACACCTTC
d_call: TRBD1; clone_size: NA; v_call: TRBV15; j_call: TRBJ2-7; cdr3_aa: CATSRDRGEQYF; cdr3_nt: TGTGCCACCAGCAGAGACAGGGGGGAGCAGTACTTC
d_call: TRBD1; clone_size: NA; v_call: TRBV12-3/TRBV12-4; j_call: TRBJ2-1; cdr3_aa: CASSDTGQPYNEQFF; cdr3_nt: TGTGCCAGCTCGGATACGGGACAGCCCTACAATGAGCAGTTCTTC
d_call: NA; clone_size: many; v_call: TRBV6-2/TRBV6-3; j_call: TRBJ1-1; cdr3_aa: CASSAREETEAFF; cdr3_nt: TGTGCCAGCAGTGCCAGGGAGGAGACTGAAGCTTTCTTT
d_call: TRBD1; clone_size: NA; v_call: TRBV28; j_call: TRBJ1-5; cdr3_aa: CASTPPGQGSEVAQHF; cdr3_nt: TGTGCCAGCACTCCACCGGGACAGGGTTCTGAGGTGGCCCAGCATTTT
d_call: NA; clone_size: few; v_call: TRBV4-2; j_call: TRBJ1-4; cdr3_aa: CASSSRQNFNEKLFF; cdr3_nt: TGTGCCAGCAGCTCCCGACAGAATTTTAATGAAAAACTGTTTTTT
d_call: TRBD1; clone_size: NA; v_call: TRBV27; j_call: TRBJ2-2; cdr3_aa: CTSSLSGNRGRTGELFF; cdr3_nt: TGTACCAGCAGTTTATCTGGAAACAGGGGGCGCACCGGGGAGCTGTTTTTT
d_call: NA; clone_size: few; v_call: TRBV12-3/TRBV12-4; j_call: TRBJ1-1; cdr3_aa: CASSYTGRGGAFF; cdr3_nt: TGTGCCAGCAGTTATACAGGGCGGGGGGGAGCTTTCTTT
d_call: TRBD1; clone_size: NA; v_call: TRBV28; j_call: TRBJ1-4; cdr3_aa: CASSFPSEGRQGATNEKLFF; cdr3_nt: TGTGCCAGCAGTTTCCCCAGCGAAGGCCGACAGGGTGCAACTAATGAAAAACTGTTTTTT
d_call: NA; clone_size: few; v_call: TRBV27; j_call: TRBJ1-5; cdr3_aa: CASSPVGGSQNQPQHF; cdr3_nt: TGTGCCAGCAGTCCGGTTGGGGGATCCCAAAATCAGCCCCAGCATTTT
d_call: TRBD2; clone_size: NA; v_call: TRBV6-8; j_call: TRBJ2-2; cdr3_aa: CATGTSGAGELFF; cdr3_nt: TGTGCCACCGGGACTAGCGGCGCCGGGGAGCTGTTTTTT
d_call: NA; clone_size: many; v_call: TRBV7-6; j_call: TRBJ1-2; cdr3_aa: CASSVGGGRGYTF; cdr3_nt: TGTGCCAGCAGCGTCGGGGGAGGTCGTGGCTACACCTTC